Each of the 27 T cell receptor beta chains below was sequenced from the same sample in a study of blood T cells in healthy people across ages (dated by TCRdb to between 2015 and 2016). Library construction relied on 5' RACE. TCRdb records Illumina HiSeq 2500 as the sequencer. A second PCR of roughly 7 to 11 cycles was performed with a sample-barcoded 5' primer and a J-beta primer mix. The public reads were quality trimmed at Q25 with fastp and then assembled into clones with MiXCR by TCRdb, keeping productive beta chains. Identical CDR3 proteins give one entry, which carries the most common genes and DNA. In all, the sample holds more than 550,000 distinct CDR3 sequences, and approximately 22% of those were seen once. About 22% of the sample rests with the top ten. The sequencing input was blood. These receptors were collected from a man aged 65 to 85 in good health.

CDR3 nucleotide sequence: TGTGCCATCAGCTGGGGAGGACAGGGTGTCAACGAGCAGTACTTC. It is translated as CAISWGGQGVNEQYF. The chain carries TRBV10-3 and TRBJ2-5, with TRBD1 identical over 8 bases. The J call may be wrong; the DNA end is better matched by TRBJ2-7. The germline V gene encodes CDR1 ENHRY and CDR2 SYGVKD. The CDR3 loop spans 15 amino acids.

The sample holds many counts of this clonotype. The CDR3 reads CSAVGWMETRTQETQYF. The CDR3 nucleotides read TGCAGCGCTGTTGGGTGGATGGAGACTAGGACCCAAGAGACCCAGTACTTC. This rearrangement joins TRBV29-1 to TRBJ2-5; D might be TRBD2 (6 bases). The ends were cut back, 7 bases at V and 1 base at J, with 25 bases in the middle. Looked up from germline, CDR1 is SQVTM and CDR2 is ANQGSEA. This CDR3 contains 17 residues.

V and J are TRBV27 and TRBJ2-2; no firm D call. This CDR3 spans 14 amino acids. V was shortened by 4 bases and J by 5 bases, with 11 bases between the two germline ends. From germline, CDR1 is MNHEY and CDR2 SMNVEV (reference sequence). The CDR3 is CASSSAQRTGELFF. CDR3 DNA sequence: TGTGCCAGCAGTTCTGCACAGAGGACCGGGGAGCTGTTTTTT.

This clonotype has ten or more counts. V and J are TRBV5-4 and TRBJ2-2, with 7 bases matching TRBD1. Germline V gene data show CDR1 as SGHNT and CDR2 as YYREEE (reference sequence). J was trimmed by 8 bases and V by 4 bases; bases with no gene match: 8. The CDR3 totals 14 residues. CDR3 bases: TGTGCCAGCAGCCAATCGACAGGGCTGGGGGAGCTGTTTTTT. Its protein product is CASSQSTGLGELFF. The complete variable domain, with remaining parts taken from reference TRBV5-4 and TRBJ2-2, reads ETGVTQSPTHLIKTRGQQVTLRCSSQSGHNTVSWYQQALGQGPQFIFQYYREEENGRGNFPPRFSGLQFPNYSSELNVNALELDDSALYLCASSQSTGLGELFFGEGSRLTVL.

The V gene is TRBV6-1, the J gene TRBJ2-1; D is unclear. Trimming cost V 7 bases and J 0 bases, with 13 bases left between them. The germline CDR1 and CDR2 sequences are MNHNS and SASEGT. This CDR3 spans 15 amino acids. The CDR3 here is CASTIIPSSYNEQFF. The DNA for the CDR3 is TGTGCCAGCACTATAATCCCCAGCTCCTACAATGAGCAGTTCTTC.

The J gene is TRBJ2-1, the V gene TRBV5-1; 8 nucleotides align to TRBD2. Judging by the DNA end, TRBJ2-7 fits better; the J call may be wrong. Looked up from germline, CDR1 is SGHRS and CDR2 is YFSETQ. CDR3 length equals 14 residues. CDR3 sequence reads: CASSFGGARYEQYF. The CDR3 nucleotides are TGCGCCAGCAGCTTCGGGGGGGCGCGGTACGAGCAGTACTTC.

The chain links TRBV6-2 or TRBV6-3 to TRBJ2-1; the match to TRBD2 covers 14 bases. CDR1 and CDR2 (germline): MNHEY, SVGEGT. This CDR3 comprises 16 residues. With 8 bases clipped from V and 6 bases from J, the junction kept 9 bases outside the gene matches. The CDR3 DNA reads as TGTGCCAGCCACTTCCACGGGACTAGCGGGAGCAATGAGCAGTTCTTC. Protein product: CASHFHGTSGSNEQFF.

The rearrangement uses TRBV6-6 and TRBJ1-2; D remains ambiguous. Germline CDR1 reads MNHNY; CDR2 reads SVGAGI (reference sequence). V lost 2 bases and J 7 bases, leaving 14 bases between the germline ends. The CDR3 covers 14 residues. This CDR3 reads CASSYRSRAGGYTF. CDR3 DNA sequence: TGTGCCAGCAGTTACCGGTCGAGGGCGGGTGGCTACACCTTC.

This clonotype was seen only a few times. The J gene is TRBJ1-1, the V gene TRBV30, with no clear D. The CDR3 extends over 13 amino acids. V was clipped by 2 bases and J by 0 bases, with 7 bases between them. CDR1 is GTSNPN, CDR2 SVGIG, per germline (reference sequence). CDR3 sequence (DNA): TGTGCCTGGAGTCGCAGGTTGAACACTGAAGCTTTCTTT. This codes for CAWSRRLNTEAFF.

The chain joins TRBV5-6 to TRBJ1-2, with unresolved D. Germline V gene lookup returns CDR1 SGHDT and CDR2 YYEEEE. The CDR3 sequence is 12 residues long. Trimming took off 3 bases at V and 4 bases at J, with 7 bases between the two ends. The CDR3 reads CASSSDFYGYTF. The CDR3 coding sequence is TGTGCCAGCAGCTCGGACTTCTATGGCTACACCTTC.

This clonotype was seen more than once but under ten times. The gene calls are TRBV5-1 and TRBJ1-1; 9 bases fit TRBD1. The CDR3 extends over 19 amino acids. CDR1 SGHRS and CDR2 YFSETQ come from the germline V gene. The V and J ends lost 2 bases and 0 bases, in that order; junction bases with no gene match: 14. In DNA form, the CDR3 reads TGCGCCAGCAGCTTCGGTACGGCAACAGGGGGCCGTATGAACACTGAAGCTTTCTTT. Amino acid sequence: CASSFGTATGGRMNTEAFF.

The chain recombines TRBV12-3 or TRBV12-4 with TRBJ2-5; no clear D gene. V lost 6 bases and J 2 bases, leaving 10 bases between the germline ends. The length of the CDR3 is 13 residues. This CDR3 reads CASRITVQETQYF. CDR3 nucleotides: TGTGCCAGCAGAATTACAGTACAAGAGACCCAGTACTTC.

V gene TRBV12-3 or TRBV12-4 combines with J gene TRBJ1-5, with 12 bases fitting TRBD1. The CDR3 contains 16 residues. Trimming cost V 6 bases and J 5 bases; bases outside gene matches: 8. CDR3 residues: CASSLGTGGEHQPQHF. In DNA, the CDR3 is TGTGCCAGCAGCCTCGGGACAGGGGGCGAGCATCAGCCCCAGCATTTT.

The CDR3 nucleotides read TGCAGCGTTAATGAGCAGTTCTTC. This gives the protein CSVNEQFF. The gene calls are TRBV29-1 and TRBJ2-1; D remains ambiguous. Germline loops: CDR1 SQVTM, CDR2 ANQGSEA. CDR3 length: 8 amino acids. Trimming took 5 bases from V and 7 from J, leaving 0 bases between them.

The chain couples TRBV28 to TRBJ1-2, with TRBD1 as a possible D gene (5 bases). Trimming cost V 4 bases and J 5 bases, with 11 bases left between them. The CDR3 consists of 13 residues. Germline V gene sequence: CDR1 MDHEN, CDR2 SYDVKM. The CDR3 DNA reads TGTGCCAGCAGTTCGAGGGACGAGTATGGCTACACCTTC. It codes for CASSSRDEYGYTF.

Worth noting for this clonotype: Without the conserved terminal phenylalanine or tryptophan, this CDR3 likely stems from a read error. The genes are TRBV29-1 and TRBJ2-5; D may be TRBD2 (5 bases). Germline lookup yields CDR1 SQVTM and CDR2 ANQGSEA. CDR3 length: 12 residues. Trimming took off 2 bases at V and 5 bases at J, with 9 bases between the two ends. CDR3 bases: TGCAGCGTTGAACTCTCGGGGGAGACCCAGTACCTC. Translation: CSVELSGETQYL.

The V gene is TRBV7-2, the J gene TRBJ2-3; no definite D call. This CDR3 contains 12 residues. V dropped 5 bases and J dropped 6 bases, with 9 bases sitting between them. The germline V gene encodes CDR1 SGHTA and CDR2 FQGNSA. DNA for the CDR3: TGTGCCAGCAGCCCCCAACAGGATACGCAGTATTTT. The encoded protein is CASSPQQDTQYF.

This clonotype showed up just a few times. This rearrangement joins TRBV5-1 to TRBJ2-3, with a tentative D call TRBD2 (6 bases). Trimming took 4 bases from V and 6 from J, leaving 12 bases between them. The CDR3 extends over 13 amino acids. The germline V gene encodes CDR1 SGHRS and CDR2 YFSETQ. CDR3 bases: TGCGCCAGCAGCCCAAGGAGCGGGGATACGCAGTATTTT. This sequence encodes CASSPRSGDTQYF.

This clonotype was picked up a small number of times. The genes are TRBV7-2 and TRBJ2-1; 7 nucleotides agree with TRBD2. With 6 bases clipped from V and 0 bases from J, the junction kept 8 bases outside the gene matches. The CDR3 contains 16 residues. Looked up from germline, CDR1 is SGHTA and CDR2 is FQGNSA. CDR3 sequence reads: CASRQFSGISYNEQFF. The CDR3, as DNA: TGTGCCAGCAGACAATTCAGCGGGATCTCCTACAATGAGCAGTTCTTC.

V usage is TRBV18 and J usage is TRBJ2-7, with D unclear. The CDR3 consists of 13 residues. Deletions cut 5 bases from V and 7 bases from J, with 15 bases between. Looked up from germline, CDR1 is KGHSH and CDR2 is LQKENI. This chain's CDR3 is CASSSDSIGEQYF. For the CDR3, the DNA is TGTGCCAGCTCATCAGACTCAATTGGGGAGCAGTACTTC. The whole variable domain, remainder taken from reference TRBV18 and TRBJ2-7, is NAGVMQNPRHLVRRRGQEARLRCSPMKGHSHVYWYRQLPEEGLKFMVYLQKENIIDESGMPKERFSAEFPKEGPSILRIQQVVRGDSAAYFCASSSDSIGEQYFGPGTRLTVT.

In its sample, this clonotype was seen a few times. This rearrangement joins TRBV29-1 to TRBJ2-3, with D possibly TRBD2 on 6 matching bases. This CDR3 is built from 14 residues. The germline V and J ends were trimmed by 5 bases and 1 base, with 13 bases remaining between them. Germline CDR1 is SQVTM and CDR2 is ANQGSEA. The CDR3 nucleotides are TGCAGCGTTACATCCGGGACTGGCACAGATACGCAGTATTTT. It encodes CSVTSGTGTDTQYF.

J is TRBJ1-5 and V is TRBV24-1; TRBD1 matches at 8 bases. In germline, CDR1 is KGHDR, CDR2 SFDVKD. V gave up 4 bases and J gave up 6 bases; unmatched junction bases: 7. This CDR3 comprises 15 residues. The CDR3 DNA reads TGTGCCACCAGTGACCCCGGGACAGGCTTTCAGCCCCAGCATTTT. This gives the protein CATSDPGTGFQPQHF.

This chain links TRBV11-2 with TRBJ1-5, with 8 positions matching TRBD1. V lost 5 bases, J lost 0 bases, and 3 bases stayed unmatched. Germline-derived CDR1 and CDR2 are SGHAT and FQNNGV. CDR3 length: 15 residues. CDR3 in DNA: TGTGCCAGCAGCGGGACAGGCAATAGCAATCAGCCCCAGCATTTT. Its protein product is CASSGTGNSNQPQHF.

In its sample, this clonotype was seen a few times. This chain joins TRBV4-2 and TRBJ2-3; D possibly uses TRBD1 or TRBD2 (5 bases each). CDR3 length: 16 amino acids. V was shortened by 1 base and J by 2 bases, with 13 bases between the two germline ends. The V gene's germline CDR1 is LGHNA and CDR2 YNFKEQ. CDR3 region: CASSQVWGSDTDTQYF. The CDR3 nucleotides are TGTGCCAGCAGCCAAGTCTGGGGGTCAGACACAGATACGCAGTATTTT.

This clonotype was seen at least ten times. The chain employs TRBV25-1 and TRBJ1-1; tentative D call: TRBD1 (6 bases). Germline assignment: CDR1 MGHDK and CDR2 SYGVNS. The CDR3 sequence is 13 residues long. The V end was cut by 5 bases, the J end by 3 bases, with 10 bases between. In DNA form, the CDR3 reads TGTGCCAGCAGTCGAGGGGGTTACACTGAAGCTTTCTTT. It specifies CASSRGGYTEAFF.

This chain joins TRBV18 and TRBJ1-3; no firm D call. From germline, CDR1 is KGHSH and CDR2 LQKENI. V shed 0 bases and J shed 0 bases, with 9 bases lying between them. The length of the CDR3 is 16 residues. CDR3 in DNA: TGTGCCAGCTCACCACCGGCCCGGACCTCTGGAAACACCATATATTTT. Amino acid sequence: CASSPPARTSGNTIYF.

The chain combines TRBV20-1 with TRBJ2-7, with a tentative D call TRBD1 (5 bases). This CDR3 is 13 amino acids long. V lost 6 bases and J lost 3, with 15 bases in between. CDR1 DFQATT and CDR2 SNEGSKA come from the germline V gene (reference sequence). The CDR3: CSARTPWSYEQYV. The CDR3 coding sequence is TGCAGTGCCCGGACACCCTGGAGCTACGAGCAGTACGTC.